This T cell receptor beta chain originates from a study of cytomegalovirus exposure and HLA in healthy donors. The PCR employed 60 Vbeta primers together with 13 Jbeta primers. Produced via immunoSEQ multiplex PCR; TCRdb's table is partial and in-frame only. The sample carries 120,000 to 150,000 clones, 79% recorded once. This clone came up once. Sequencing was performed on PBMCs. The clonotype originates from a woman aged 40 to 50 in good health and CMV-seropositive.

CDR3 amino acids: CASSPLTGQNTEAFF. In DNA form, the CDR3 reads TGTGCCAGCTCACCACTAACAGGGCAGAACACTGAAGCTTTCTTT. This chain connects TRBV18 to TRBJ1-1, with a weak D call TRBD1 (6 bases). This CDR3 has 15 amino acids. Trimming pared 1 base from V and 1 base from J, leaving 10 bases between. In germline, CDR1 is KGHSH, CDR2 LQKENI. The full variable domain, rest sourced from reference TRBV18 and TRBJ1-1, is NAGVMQNPRHLVRRRGQEARLRCSPMKGHSHVYWYRQLPEEGLKFMVYLQKENIIDESGMPKERFSAEFPKEGPSILRIQQVVRGDSAAYFCASSPLTGQNTEAFFGQGTRLTVV.